These 24 T cell receptor beta chains came from one sample sequenced in a study of blood T cell repertoires in COVID-19. Assay used: immunoSEQ multiplex PCR; TCRdb lists only in-frame clones, some missing. The table lists approximately 90,000 clones, approximately 80% of them singletons. Source material: peripheral blood. The receptors derive from a man between 70 and 80 years old with acute or convalescent COVID-19.

The V and J genes are TRBV9 and TRBJ1-3, with D possibly TRBD1 on 6 matching bases. V shed 3 bases and J shed 4 bases, with 17 bases lying between them. Germline values: CDR1 SGDLS, CDR2 YYNGEE. This CDR3 has 16 residues. DNA for the CDR3: TGTGCCAGCAGCGCCATTGCCGGGACAAGGGGAAACACCATATATTTT. Amino acid sequence: CASSAIAGTRGNTIYF.

The chain combines TRBV28 with TRBJ2-2, with 10 nucleotides matching TRBD2. The CDR3 runs to 16 residues. CDR1 and CDR2 (germline): MDHEN, SYDVKM. Unmatched junction bases numbered 7, after V lost 7 bases and J lost 2 bases. CDR3 nucleotide sequence: TGTGCCAGCAAGGTAGCGGGGGGCCCTAACACCGGGGAGCTGTTTTTT. The encoded protein is CASKVAGGPNTGELFF.

This sequence joins TRBV5-1 and TRBJ1-2, with a weak D call TRBD1 (6 bases). V lost 2 bases and J lost 8, with 16 bases in between. Germline assignment: CDR1 SGHRS and CDR2 YFSETQ. CDR3 length: 14 residues. CDR3 protein: CASSFKGPQGGYTF. In DNA, the CDR3 is TGCGCCAGCAGCTTTAAGGGCCCCCAGGGGGGCTACACCTTC.

Only a few counts were recorded for this clone. J is TRBJ2-2 and V is TRBV5-6, with 9 nucleotides matching TRBD1. This CDR3 spans 15 amino acids. Germline CDR1 reads SGHDT; CDR2 reads YYEEEE. Trimming removed 5 bases from V and 3 bases from J; junction bases left unmatched: 5. The CDR3 DNA is TGTGCCAGCAGTTATGGGACAGGGTACACCGGGGAGCTGTTTTTT. It specifies CASSYGTGYTGELFF. Full variable domain (outside the CDR3, taken from reference TRBV5-6 and TRBJ2-2): DAGVTQSPTHLIKTRGQQVTLRCSPKSGHDTVSWYQQALGQGPQFIFQYYEEEERQRGNFPDRFSGHQFPNYSSELNVNALLLGDSALYLCASSYGTGYTGELFFGEGSRLTVL.

The rearrangement uses TRBV5-1 and TRBJ1-2, with 8 positions matching TRBD1. J gave up 3 bases and V 1 base, and 5 bases lay outside the gene matches. This CDR3 has 15 amino acids. The V gene's germline CDR1 is SGHRS and CDR2 YFSETQ. The CDR3 DNA follows: TGCGCCAGCAGCTTGCAGGGGGCTATGGACTATGGCTACACCTTC. Its translation: CASSLQGAMDYGYTF.

The chain combines TRBV4-1 with TRBJ2-2; D unclear. Germline CDR1 reads MGHRA; CDR2 reads YSYEKL. The CDR3 has 18 residues. Trimming removed 2 bases at V and 0 bases at J, with 16 bases between. In nucleotides, the CDR3 is TGCGCCAGCAGCCAACTGTGGCGGAGAAAATCGAACACCGGGGAGCTGTTTTTT. Translation: CASSQLWRRKSNTGELFF.

The chain is built from TRBV4-2 and TRBJ2-2, with 7 bases matching TRBD1. J lost 6 bases, V lost 2 bases, and 15 bases had no gene match. Germline V gene lookup returns CDR1 LGHNA and CDR2 YNFKEQ. The CDR3 consists of 18 residues. CDR3 loop: CASSQHTGANGLAGELFF. CDR3 nucleotide sequence: TGTGCCAGCAGCCAACACACAGGGGCAAATGGGTTGGCCGGGGAGCTGTTTTTT.

J is TRBJ2-5 and V is TRBV5-1; TRBD1 is a possible D gene (6 bases). Trimming pared 4 bases from V and 2 bases from J, leaving 9 bases between. The length of the CDR3 is 13 residues. The germline gives CDR1 SGHRS, CDR2 YFSETQ. As DNA, the CDR3 is TGCGCCAGCAGCCCACAGGGTCAAGAGACCCAGTACTTC. Encoded protein: CASSPQGQETQYF. The entire variable domain, with the rest obtained from reference TRBV5-1 and TRBJ2-5, is as follows: KAGVTQTPRYLIKTRGQQVTLSCSPISGHRSVSWYQQTPGQGLQFLFEYFSETQRNKGNFPGRFSGRQFSNSRSEMNVSTLELGDSALYLCASSPQGQETQYFGPGTRLLVL.

This rearrangement joins TRBV5-4 to TRBJ2-5; D might be TRBD2 (6 bases). With 4 bases removed from V and 2 bases from J, the gap between germline ends came to 9 bases. This CDR3 spans 13 amino acids. Germline CDR1 is SGHNT and CDR2 is YYREEE (reference sequence). CDR3 nucleotide sequence: TGTGCCAGCAGCGAAGGACTACAAGAGACCCAGTACTTC. Translating gives CASSEGLQETQYF.

The rearrangement joins TRBV9 to TRBJ2-7, with a possible D match to TRBD2 (5 bases). The CDR3 is 13 amino acids. Between the trimmed V and J ends, which lost 0 bases and 6 bases, there was a span of 10 bases. In germline, CDR1 is SGDLS, CDR2 YYNGEE. CDR3 protein: CASSVDEGREQYF. The CDR3 nucleotides are TGTGCCAGCAGCGTAGATGAGGGCCGCGAGCAGTACTTC.

The chain links TRBV30 to TRBJ2-5; TRBD2 agrees at 9 bases. This CDR3 is 19 amino acids long. Germline assignment: CDR1 GTSNPN and CDR2 SVGIG (reference sequence). V trimming: 0 bases; J trimming: 5 bases; junction bases outside the gene matches: 19. In DNA, the CDR3 is TGTGCCTGGAGTGTCCTCCGCTTAGGCGGGGGGGAAATTCGCGAGACCCAGTACTTC. Residues: CAWSVLRLGGGEIRETQYF.

J is TRBJ1-6 and V is TRBV30; no clear D gene. The CDR3 totals 19 residues. V lost 0 bases to trimming and J lost 6 bases, with 24 bases between them. Per the germline V gene, CDR1 is GTSNPN and CDR2 is SVGIG (reference sequence). CDR3 protein: CAWSVGPREGSPINSPLHF. DNA for the CDR3: TGTGCCTGGAGTGTAGGACCAAGGGAGGGATCTCCCATTAATTCACCCCTCCACTTT.

J is TRBJ1-5 and V is TRBV18; no clear D. Trimming left V 6 bases short and J 4 bases short, with 13 bases between. CDR1 KGHSH and CDR2 LQKENI come from the germline V gene. This CDR3 region has 14 residues. This CDR3 reads CASSTSPSNQPQHF. The CDR3 DNA reads as TGTGCCAGCTCTACTAGCCCTTCAAATCAGCCCCAGCATTTT.

Comments on this clone: The same CDR3 also results from other DNA sequences found in this sample. The chain combines TRBV9 with TRBJ2-7; a weak D match, TRBD2 (7 bases). Per the germline V gene, CDR1 is SGDLS and CDR2 is YYNGEE. This CDR3 has 14 amino acids. V was clipped by 0 bases and J by 9 bases, with 16 bases between them. CDR3 region: CASSVALGGRGQYF. In DNA form, the CDR3 reads TGTGCCAGCAGCGTAGCTTTGGGGGGGCGGGGGCAGTACTTC.

This clone was counted between two and nine times. V usage is TRBV6-1 and J usage is TRBJ1-2, with TRBD1 matching 8 bases. Germline CDR1 and CDR2: MNHNS and SASEGT. V lost 1 base and J lost 8; bases outside the gene matches: 3. This CDR3 is built from 13 residues. The CDR3 region is CASSEGTGYGYTF. The CDR3 region has the DNA TGTGCCAGCAGTGAAGGGACAGGGTACGGCTACACCTTC.

This chain connects TRBV18 to TRBJ1-4, with D unresolved. This CDR3 contains 14 residues. The ends were cut back, 3 bases at V and 3 bases at J, with 8 bases in the middle. Looked up from germline, CDR1 is KGHSH and CDR2 is LQKENI. For the CDR3, the DNA is TGTGCCAGCTCACCCGACACCTCTAATGAAAAACTGTTTTTT. Protein: CASSPDTSNEKLFF.

The chain combines TRBV5-1 with TRBJ2-6; 7 positions agree with TRBD2. CDR1 is SGHRS, CDR2 YFSETQ, per germline. Trimming at V came to 2 bases and at J to 0 bases, leaving 14 bases not matched to a gene. The CDR3 sequence is 20 residues long. The CDR3: CASSLDPLGGDGSGANVLTF. For the CDR3, the DNA is TGCGCCAGCAGCTTAGACCCTTTGGGGGGGGACGGCTCTGGGGCCAACGTCCTGACTTTC. Variable domain in full (rest from reference TRBV5-1 and TRBJ2-6): KAGVTQTPRYLIKTRGQQVTLSCSPISGHRSVSWYQQTPGQGLQFLFEYFSETQRNKGNFPGRFSGRQFSNSRSEMNVSTLELGDSALYLCASSLDPLGGDGSGANVLTFGAGSRLTVL.

The chain couples TRBV28 to TRBJ1-2; no reliable D call. The germline V gene encodes CDR1 MDHEN and CDR2 SYDVKM. The CDR3 sequence is 12 residues long. Trimming took 6 bases from V and 4 from J, leaving 9 bases between them. Here the CDR3 reads CASSLARYGYTF. The DNA for the CDR3 is TGTGCCAGCAGCCTGGCACGCTATGGCTACACCTTC.

The gene calls are TRBV19 and TRBJ1-6; 8 bases are shared with TRBD1. The CDR3 is 16 residues long. CDR1 LNHDA and CDR2 SQIVND come from the germline V gene (reference sequence). The V segment lost 5 bases and the J segment 9 bases; nucleotides outside the gene matches: 12. CDR3 sequence (DNA): TGTGCCAGTAGTGCGGGACAGCCTGGACAGGGTTCACCCCTCCACTTT. Translating it yields CASSAGQPGQGSPLHF.

The V gene is TRBV5-4, the J gene TRBJ2-2; a possible D gene is TRBD2 (7 bases). The CDR3 length is 15 residues. V was pared by 5 bases and J by 5 bases, with 16 bases between. CDR1 and CDR2 (germline): SGHNT, YYREEE (reference sequence). The CDR3 DNA is TGTGCCAGCAGTAGGGGGGGCAGGTCGACCGGGGAGCTGTTTTTT. Protein sequence: CASSRGGRSTGELFF.

The chain combines TRBV5-6 with TRBJ2-1, with TRBD2 matching 7 bases. The V gene's germline CDR1 is SGHDT and CDR2 YYEEEE. Trimming at V came to 4 bases and at J to 6 bases, leaving 13 bases not matched to a gene. The CDR3 length is 16 residues. As DNA, the CDR3 is TGTGCCAGCAGCCAGTCCTCTAGCGGCCAGGGCAATGAGCAGTTCTTC. This gives the protein CASSQSSSGQGNEQFF.

This clone was recorded at least ten times. The chain employs TRBV7-9 and TRBJ2-3; D is possibly TRBD2 (8 bases). The germline CDR1 and CDR2 sequences are SEHNR and FQNEAQ (reference sequence). Trimming removed 4 bases from V and 5 bases from J, with 16 bases in between. This CDR3 contains 15 residues. Here the CDR3 reads CASSYRGLDGDTQYF. CDR3 in DNA: TGTGCCAGCAGCTACAGGGGACTAGATGGAGATACGCAGTATTTT.

This clone is termed medium-sized. The CDR3: CASSPMVGSGEVSNQPQHF. Here the CDR3 DNA reads TGTGCCAGCAGCCCAATGGTGGGAAGCGGGGAGGTTAGCAATCAGCCCCAGCATTTT. The chain is built from TRBV28 and TRBJ1-5; D remains unclear. Germline-derived CDR1 and CDR2 are MDHEN and SYDVKM. CDR3 length: 19 amino acids. The V end was cut by 6 bases, the J end by 0 bases, with 24 bases between.

This clone occurred a few times. The rearrangement links TRBV4-1 to TRBJ1-1; tentatively, D is TRBD1 (5 bases). The germline V gene has CDR1 MGHRA and CDR2 YSYEKL. Trimming left V 4 bases short and J 0 bases short, with 12 bases between. The CDR3 loop spans 15 amino acids. CDR3 nucleotides: TGCGCCAGCAGCCTATACCAGACAGTGAACACTGAAGCTTTCTTT. Its protein product is CASSLYQTVNTEAFF.